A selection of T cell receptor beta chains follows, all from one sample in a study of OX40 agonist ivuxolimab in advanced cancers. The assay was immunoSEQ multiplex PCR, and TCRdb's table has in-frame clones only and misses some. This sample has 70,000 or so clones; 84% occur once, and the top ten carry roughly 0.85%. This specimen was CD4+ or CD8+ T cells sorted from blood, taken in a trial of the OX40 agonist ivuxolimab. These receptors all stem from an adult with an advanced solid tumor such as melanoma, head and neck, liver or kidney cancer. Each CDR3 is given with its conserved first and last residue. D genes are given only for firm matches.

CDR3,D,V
CASSLGGGQETQYF,TRBD2,TRBV7-9
CASSLEGVGEQFF,-,TRBV7-3
CASSRTSGRIPRGAGELFF,TRBD2,TRBV7-8
CASSELGTQYF,-,TRBV25-1
CASSAEGETQYF,-,TRBV5-4
CASSVGATNNEQFF,-,TRBV9
CASSREGSNQPQHF,-,TRBV19
CASRLTKRAANQPQHF,-,TRBV19
CAIRGAGEQYF,-,TRBV10-3
CASRTSGIRDEQYF,TRBD2,TRBV6-6
CASSLTWDHSTDTQYF,-,TRBV7-3
CASSRKDNPGTGELFF,-,TRBV5-1
CASRISSSSYNEQFF,-,TRBV2
CASSVRDSDNSPLHF,TRBD1,TRBV9
CASSDSGMNTEAFF,-,TRBV6-1
CASTIFVYNSPLHF,-,TRBV6-6
CASSQDRGRETQYF,TRBD1,TRBV4-1
CASSLPPGTGATDTQYF,TRBD1,TRBV11-1
CASSQVAGSNEQYF,TRBD2,TRBV4-3
CASRPNRQETQYF,-,TRBV6-5
CASSQDLAGDYEQYF,TRBD2,TRBV4-2
CASSYPTSGQETQYF,TRBD2,TRBV6-5
CASSLPGPRANTIYF,-,TRBV27
CASSQENLAGGSSTDTQYF,TRBD2,TRBV4-2
CASSVARSAVGGYTF,-,TRBV9
CASSPLSPSANVLTF,-,TRBV7-9
CASSQEAGDNEQFF,-,TRBV14
CASSETGQEQPQHF,-,TRBV6-1
CASSIGREQYF,-,TRBV19
CASSLEWKGETQYF,-,TRBV5-8
CASSGRDRVYGYTF,TRBD1,TRBV5-1
CASSIRSSGSSYNEQFF,TRBD2,TRBV19
CASSPRDGSPLHF,-,TRBV11-2
CASSVVGTGYYNEQFF,TRBD1,TRBV9
CASSFGRGNQPQHF,TRBD1,TRBV27
CASSGGGGVYTGELFF,-,TRBV6-1
CASSSHPNTEAFF,-,TRBV11-2
CASSQDGMATGNTIYF,-,TRBV4-2
CATSRESSGRYEQFF,TRBD2,TRBV15
CASGERGSTDTQYF,TRBD2,TRBV10-2
CASSSTGANEQFF,TRBD1,TRBV7-3
CASSPGPHLYGYTF,-,TRBV5-8
CATQVGRGTDTQYF,-,TRBV27
CASSLGGLQETQYF,-,TRBV5-6
CASSPGFQTAGEQYF,TRBD2,TRBV7-2
CASRGLATNEKLFF,-,TRBV2
CASSSRGRETQYF,TRBD1,TRBV5-4
CASSIPGQGKYGYTF,TRBD1,TRBV19